This TCR beta chain came from a study of blood T cell repertoires in COVID-19. Study-level background: Whether acute or convalescent, the COVID-19 samples came from the United States, Italy and Spain. From T cells, B-cell-depleted T cells, or PBMCs came the material, which was cDNA or gDNA.

How the authors handled the data: Reference gene primer amplification in the assay estimated nucleated cell counts. Here immunoSEQ multiplex PCR was the method, and the copy in TCRdb shows in-frame clones only, minus some. V and J calls and clone size follow that table, whereas D and trimming were derived from the DNA. The sample lists approximately 330,000 clones, almost 90% seen once, with 1% in the top ten. There are 14 residues in the CDR3. V was clipped by 6 bases and J by 2 bases; unmatched bases: 4. The germline gives CDR1 MNHEY, CDR2 SMNVEV (reference sequence). Seattle patient enrollment occurred during active infection, with longitudinal follow-up thereafter.

This chain uses TRBV27 with TRBJ2-7, with 10 bases that match TRBD2. The clonotype originates from a woman between 35 and 50 years old with COVID-19, enrolled during active disease. Sequencing was done on a sample of peripheral blood. The CDR3 is CASRLAGTAYEQYF. CDR3 nucleotides: TGTGCCAGCAGACTAGCGGGGACTGCCTACGAGCAGTACTTC.